The sequence of this T cell receptor (beta chain) was determined in a study of blood T cell repertoires in COVID-19 (dated by TCRdb to 2018 to 2020). About the full investigation: The collaborator samples originated in the United States, Italy and Spain and spanned the acute and convalescent phases of COVID-19. The material from the prospective study consisted of cDNA or gDNA derived from T cells, B-cell-depleted T cells, or PBMCs. Deeply sampled blood TCRbeta repertoires from subjects exposed to, actively infected with, or recovered from COVID-19 were included in the dataset. A freely available public database, intended as a resource for researchers studying the immune response to SARS-CoV-2, is where the repertoires were released. The samples were drawn from the first 160 participants of the ongoing ImmuneRACE study and from 1,200 or so subjects provided by 6 global collaborators. The sample metadata nearly always contained a de-identified subject ID, COVID-19 status, age in years and sex. Where available, HLA class I and class II types were taken from metadata supplied by the sample provider and were not determined by assay-based typing.

The immunoSEQ Assay, a bias-controlled multiplex PCR, was used to amplify TCRbeta CDR3 regions from genomic DNA. The published analysis was carried out like this. The number of nucleated cells in each sample was estimated by amplification of reference gene primers within the assay. Sequence reads were collapsed and filtered to measure the absolute abundance of every unique TCRbeta CDR3 rearrangement. For each sample, productive Simpson clonality was calculated by taking the square root of Simpson's diversity index across productive rearrangements. This is the immuneACCESS table as TCRdb keeps it, with only in-frame sequences that have V and J called. A part of the clones is gone; compared with another copy, unresolved V genes explain less than half, and the rest is unexplained. The V and J calls and clone size come from that table; D and trimming were worked out from the DNA. This sample is represented by some 180,000 clones; around 84% of them were singletons. Of the sample, less than 15% is held by the ten largest clones.

On this clone itself: Its antigen has not been determined. Base qualities are missing; no much larger clone stands one base away.

What the work shows at the level of the full study, not this receptor alone: The amount of clinical and demographic metadata varied by source and participant and was provided uncurated.

The germline V and J ends show losses of 1 base and 5 bases respectively, and no gene match explains 3 bases of the junction. CDR1 SGHDN and CDR2 FVKESK were looked up in the germline V gene. Reading from cysteine to phenylalanine, the CDR3 counts 14 amino acids. Just the 42-base CDR3 DNA is kept, in frame starting at base 1. Collaborating institutions collected whole blood in K2EDTA tubes following their own protocols. For TCRbeta analysis, collaborators shipped samples as frozen whole blood, isolated PBMCs, or DNA extracted from either of those sample types. The sequence joins TRBV14 to TRBJ1-2; 8 of the junction bases match TRBD1. Sequenced input: peripheral blood. The TCR originated in a human donor in a cohort sampled during active COVID-19. The DNA sequence is as follows: TGTGCCAGCAGCCAAGGGGACAGGAGGTATGGCTACACCTTC. This is translated as CASSQGDRRYGYTF.